This TCR beta chain comes out of a study of cytomegalovirus exposure and HLA in healthy donors. Across the whole study: Approximately 200 million T cells yielded under 130 million unique TCR beta sequences in earlier analysis.

Study-level points and caveats: Upon later analysis, HLA-associated TCR beta chains proved more clonally expanded than other, equally common chains. Many donors carried some public TCRs, although rarity characterized most TCR sequences. The productive fraction for most TCR beta V segments was about 87% or about 30% in an earlier analysis.

As for this clone: Its target is unknown.

Germline loops: CDR1 SGHTA, CDR2 FQGTGA. The CDR3 extends over 15 amino acids. The J segment lost 4 bases and the V segment lost 1 base, leaving 1 base of the junction unmatched. The PCR had 60 Vbeta and 13 Jbeta primers. Produced via immunoSEQ multiplex PCR; TCRdb's table is partial and in-frame only. The sample holds some 130,000 clones, approximately 79% seen once. The sequencing input was PBMCs. This receptor was taken from a man aged 35 to 55 in good health and CMV-seropositive. The chain has TRBV7-3 and TRBJ2-3, with TRBD2 identical over 11 bases. The chain's CDR3 is CASSLIAGGPDTQYF. In DNA, the CDR3 is TGTGCCAGCAGCTTAATAGCGGGAGGGCCAGATACGCAGTATTTT.